The rows below give T cell receptor beta chains drawn from one sample of a study of regulatory T cells in long-lasting Graves disease. TCRdb reprocessed the multiplex PCR reads with MiXCR, giving one entry per CDR3 protein. Of 300,000 to 400,000 distinct CDR3 sequences listed, 15% are singletons. This specimen was peripheral blood mononuclear cells (PBMCs), taken at new diagnosis, from a patient treated with antithyroid drugs. These receptors all come from a female donor with Graves disease. The CDR3 runs from the conserved cysteine through the conserved F or W. The order of the fields is V gene, clone size, D gene, J gene, CDR3 DNA, CDR3 protein. D genes are given only for firm matches. Clone size is not always given. Where it is, it says once, few, many or a class for expanded clones.

v_gene: TRBV24-1; abundance: many; d_gene: NA; j_gene: TRBJ2-2; CDR3nt: TGTGCCACCAGTGATGGGTCGAACACCGGGGAGCTGTTTTTT; CDR3aa: CATSDGSNTGELFF
v_gene: TRBV30; abundance: few; d_gene: NA; j_gene: TRBJ2-7; CDR3nt: TGTGCCTGGAGCCAAGGGACAAAGGGCGAGCAGTACTTC; CDR3aa: CAWSQGTKGEQYF
v_gene: TRBV30; abundance: many; d_gene: NA; j_gene: TRBJ2-7; CDR3nt: TGTGCCTGGAGTGTAGGACTGAACTACGAGCAGTACTTC; CDR3aa: CAWSVGLNYEQYF
v_gene: TRBV29-1; abundance: many; d_gene: NA; j_gene: TRBJ1-5; CDR3nt: TGCAGCGTAATTAAGGATAGCAATCAGCCCCAGCATTTT; CDR3aa: CSVIKDSNQPQHF
v_gene: TRBV24-1; abundance: many; d_gene: NA; j_gene: TRBJ2-5; CDR3nt: TGTGCCACCAGTGATCGCAGGGACTCCCGCCAGACCCAGTACTTC; CDR3aa: CATSDRRDSRQTQYF
v_gene: TRBV20-1; abundance: NA; d_gene: NA; j_gene: TRBJ2-3; CDR3nt: TGCAGTGCTAGTCGGCTACTAGGCACAGATACGCAGTATTTT; CDR3aa: CSASRLLGTDTQYF
v_gene: TRBV6-1; abundance: many; d_gene: NA; j_gene: TRBJ1-2; CDR3nt: TGTGCCAGCAGTGGCACAGGGAGGGCTAACTATGGCTACACCTTC; CDR3aa: CASSGTGRANYGYTF
v_gene: TRBV20-1; abundance: many; d_gene: NA; j_gene: TRBJ1-1; CDR3nt: TGCAGTGCTAGAGACCACAGTTACCAGGACACTGAAGCTTTCTTT; CDR3aa: CSARDHSYQDTEAFF
v_gene: TRBV2; abundance: NA; d_gene: NA; j_gene: TRBJ2-4; CDR3nt: TGTGCCAGCAGTGAAGTCGGTCCCTTCGACATTCAGTACTTC; CDR3aa: CASSEVGPFDIQYF
v_gene: TRBV7-9; abundance: NA; d_gene: NA; j_gene: TRBJ2-7; CDR3nt: TGTGCCAGCAGTCTCGAAAGGGAGCAGTACTTC; CDR3aa: CASSLEREQYF
v_gene: TRBV24-1; abundance: many; d_gene: NA; j_gene: TRBJ2-1; CDR3nt: TGTGCCACCAGTTTTTCCAGTGGCACCAATGAGCAGTTCTTC; CDR3aa: CATSFSSGTNEQFF
v_gene: TRBV9; abundance: many; d_gene: TRBD2; j_gene: TRBJ2-1; CDR3nt: TGTGCCAGCAGCGTAGTGCGGGAGGGGTCCAATGAGCAGTTCTTC; CDR3aa: CASSVVREGSNEQFF
v_gene: TRBV24-1; abundance: many; d_gene: NA; j_gene: TRBJ2-1; CDR3nt: TGTGCCACCAGTGACCTAGCAGGCCGGTTCAATGAGCAGTTCTTC; CDR3aa: CATSDLAGRFNEQFF
v_gene: TRBV6-1; abundance: many; d_gene: NA; j_gene: TRBJ1-2; CDR3nt: TGTGCCAGCCGTGACGGAGCTAACTATGGCTACACCTTC; CDR3aa: CASRDGANYGYTF
v_gene: TRBV7-2; abundance: many; d_gene: NA; j_gene: TRBJ1-1; CDR3nt: TGTGCCAGCAGCATCACCGGGGGGACTGAAGCTTTCTTT; CDR3aa: CASSITGGTEAFF
v_gene: TRBV10-1; abundance: few; d_gene: NA; j_gene: TRBJ1-2; CDR3nt: TGCGCCAGCAGTAGCGGCTTACGCTATGGCTACACCTTC; CDR3aa: CASSSGLRYGYTF
v_gene: TRBV6-1; abundance: many; d_gene: NA; j_gene: TRBJ2-6; CDR3nt: TGTGCCAGCAGTGATGGGTCATCTGGGGCCAACGTCCTGACTTTC; CDR3aa: CASSDGSSGANVLTF
v_gene: TRBV2; abundance: many; d_gene: TRBD1; j_gene: TRBJ1-1; CDR3nt: TGTGCCAGCAGTGGGGGTGAGGGGGCCCTGGGGACTGAAGCTTTCTTT; CDR3aa: CASSGGEGALGTEAFF